The rows below give T cell receptor beta chains drawn from one sample of a study of T cells expressing NK-cell markers. TCRdb re-called the 5' RACE reads and shows each CDR3 protein once, DNA omitted. The sample has about 440,000 distinct CDR3 sequences. The specimen sequenced was blood T cells: a sorted CD56 or NKG2C T cell subset, CD4+ or CD8+ T cells, or bulk PBMC T cells (not recorded which). All receptors derive from a woman aged 18 to 75 in good health. The CDR3 runs from the conserved cysteine through the conserved F or W.

V gene	J gene	CDR3 protein
TRBV4-3	TRBJ2-2	CASSQDSTITGELFF
TRBV12-3/TRBV12-4	TRBJ1-3	CASTIGGSGNTIYF
TRBV4-2	TRBJ2-2	CASSQPGGGMNTGELFF
TRBV20-1	TRBJ1-5	CSAFNNPQVLNQPQHF
TRBV12-3/TRBV12-4	TRBJ1-1	CASSLYGEAEAFF
TRBV4-3	TRBJ1-1	CASSTQGGDTEAFF
TRBV12-3/TRBV12-4	TRBJ2-3	CASTISTSADTQYF
TRBV12-3/TRBV12-4	TRBJ1-3	CASNTGQGNTIYF
TRBV6-2/TRBV6-3	TRBJ2-5	CASSYSSSGGLLLIQETQYF
TRBV20-1	TRBJ2-3	CSARDRPGLAGTDTQYF
TRBV20-1	TRBJ2-5	CSARVGGWETQYF
TRBV6-5	TRBJ2-3	CASSYSGTSVADTQYF
TRBV7-9	TRBJ2-5	CASSLVGLGFQETQYF
TRBV2	TRBJ2-1	CASRPGLAYQQFF
TRBV12-3/TRBV12-4	TRBJ2-2	CASSSPRDRALFTGTGELFF
TRBV12-3/TRBV12-4	TRBJ2-2	CASSSTYTGELFF
TRBV29-1	TRBJ1-1	CSVARWVSMNTEAFF
TRBV6-5	TRBJ2-2	CASSYSQRPGAGELFF
TRBV20-1	TRBJ1-1	CSARSGGYWGAFF
TRBV15	TRBJ2-1	CATSYSAPGEQFF
TRBV27	TRBJ2-3	CASSLLLAGDTDTQYF
TRBV10-3	TRBJ1-1	CAITIDGVGTEAFF
TRBV20-1	TRBJ2-3	CSARREGLFSAQYF
TRBV5-1	TRBJ2-1	CASSLDLRGGLGGNEQFF
TRBV7-9	TRBJ2-3	CASSGLRVENTQYF
TRBV30	TRBJ1-1	CAWSGRDREAFF
TRBV20-1	TRBJ2-1	CSARDPFNEQFF
TRBV12-3/TRBV12-4	TRBJ2-1	CASSFTRDPNEQFF
TRBV12-3/TRBV12-4	TRBJ2-6	CASTQVSGANVLTF